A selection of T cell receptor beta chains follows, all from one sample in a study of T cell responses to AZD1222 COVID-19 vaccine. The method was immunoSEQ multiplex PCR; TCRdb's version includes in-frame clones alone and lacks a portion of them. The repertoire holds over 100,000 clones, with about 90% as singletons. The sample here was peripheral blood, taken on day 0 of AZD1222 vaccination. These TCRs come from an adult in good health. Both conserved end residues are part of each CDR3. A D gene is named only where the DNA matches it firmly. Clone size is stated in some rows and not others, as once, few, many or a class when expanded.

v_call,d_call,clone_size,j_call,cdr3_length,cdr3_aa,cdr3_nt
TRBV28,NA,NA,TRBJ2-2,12,CASSLQDGELFF,TGTGCCAGCAGTTTACAGGACGGGGAGCTGTTTTTT
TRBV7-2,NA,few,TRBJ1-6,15,CASSLSGTNNSPLHF,TGTGCCAGCAGCCTTTCCGGGACAAATAATTCACCCCTCCACTTT
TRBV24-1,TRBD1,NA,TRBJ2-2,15,CATRSGTGNTGELFF,TGTGCCACCAGGTCCGGGACAGGGAACACCGGGGAGCTGTTTTTT
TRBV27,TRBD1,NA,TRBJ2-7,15,CASSGSGTGGYEQYF,TGTGCCAGCAGTGGATCGGGGACAGGGGGGTACGAGCAGTACTTC
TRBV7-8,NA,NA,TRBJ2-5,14,CASSPTGHLETQYF,TGTGCCAGCAGCCCGACGGGACATTTAGAGACCCAGTACTTC
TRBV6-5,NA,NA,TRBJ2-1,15,CASSYRIGSYNEQFF,TGTGCCAGCAGTTACCGGATTGGCTCCTACAATGAGCAGTTCTTC
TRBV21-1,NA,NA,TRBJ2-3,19,CASSNLIRVCGRATDTQYF,TGTGCCAGCAGCAATTTGATTAGGGTCTGCGGGAGGGCCACAGATACGCAGTATTTT
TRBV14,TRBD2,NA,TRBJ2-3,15,CASSRPGTSGLRQYF,TGTGCCAGCAGCAGGCCCGGGACTAGCGGCCTAAGGCAGTATTTT
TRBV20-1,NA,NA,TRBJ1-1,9,CSCEAEAFF,TGCAGTTGCGAGGCTGAAGCTTTCTTT
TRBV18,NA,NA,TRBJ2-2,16,CASSPDSPIGTGELFF,TGTGCCAGCTCGCCGGACAGCCCGATTGGCACCGGGGAGCTGTTTTTT
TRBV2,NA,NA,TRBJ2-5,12,CASTTLGGTQYF,TGTGCCAGCACTACCCTAGGAGGGACCCAGTACTTC
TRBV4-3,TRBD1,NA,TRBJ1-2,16,CASSHGLRDRDYGYTF,TGCGCCAGCAGCCATGGGCTGCGGGACAGGGACTATGGCTACACCTTC
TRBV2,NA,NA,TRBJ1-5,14,CASTGLYSNQPQHF,TGTGCCAGCACAGGGCTCTATAGCAATCAGCCCCAGCATTTT
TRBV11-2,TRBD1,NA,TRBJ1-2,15,CASSLGDRVKDGYTF,TGTGCCAGCAGCTTGGGCGACAGGGTGAAAGATGGCTACACCTTC
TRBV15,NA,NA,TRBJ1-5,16,CATSKTLTDSNQPQHF,TGTGCCACCAGCAAAACATTGACAGATAGCAATCAGCCCCAGCATTTT
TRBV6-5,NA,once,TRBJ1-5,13,CASDGNGNQPQHF,TGTGCCAGCGACGGGAATGGCAATCAGCCCCAGCATTTT
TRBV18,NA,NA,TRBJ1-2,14,CASSPQLDNYGYTF,TGTGCCAGCTCACCACAATTGGACAACTATGGCTACACCTTC
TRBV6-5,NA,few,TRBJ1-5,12,CASNHLPQPQHF,TGTGCCAGCAACCATCTCCCTCAGCCCCAGCATTTT
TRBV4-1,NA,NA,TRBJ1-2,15,CASSQDSFANYGYTF,TGCGCCAGCAGCCAAGACTCGTTTGCTAACTATGGCTACACCTTC
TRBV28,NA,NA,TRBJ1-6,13,CASSFQHMAPLHF,TGTGCCAGCAGTTTTCAACATATGGCACCCCTCCACTTT
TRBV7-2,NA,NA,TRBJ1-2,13,CASSLDVTASYTF,TGTGCCAGCAGCTTAGACGTGACAGCCAGCTACACCTTC
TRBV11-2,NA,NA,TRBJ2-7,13,CASSPASVGGQYF,TGTGCCAGCAGCCCCGCGTCTGTCGGGGGGCAGTACTTC
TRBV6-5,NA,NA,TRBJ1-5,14,CASSYWRGGQPQHF,TGTGCCAGCAGTTACTGGAGGGGGGGTCAGCCCCAGCATTTT
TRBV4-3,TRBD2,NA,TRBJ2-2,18,CASSQDIGLAGGTGELFF,TGCGCCAGCAGCCAAGATATCGGACTAGCGGGAGGGACCGGGGAGCTGTTTTTT
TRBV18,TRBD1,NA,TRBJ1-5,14,CASSLRQGNQPQHF,TGTGCCAGCTCACTCCGACAGGGGAATCAGCCCCAGCATTTT
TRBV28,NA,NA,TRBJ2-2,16,CASSLELGEVSGELFF,TGTGCCAGCAGTTTGGAACTGGGGGAAGTATCCGGGGAGCTGTTTTTT
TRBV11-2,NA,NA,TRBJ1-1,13,CASSSQGNTEAFF,TGTGCCAGCAGCTCACAGGGGAACACTGAAGCTTTCTTT
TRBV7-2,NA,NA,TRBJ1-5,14,CASSQTGSNQPQHF,TGTGCCAGCAGCCAAACGGGGTCCAATCAGCCCCAGCATTTT
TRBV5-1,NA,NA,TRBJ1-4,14,CASSLGHADEKLFF,TGCGCCAGCAGCTTGGGACACGCTGATGAAAAACTGTTTTTT
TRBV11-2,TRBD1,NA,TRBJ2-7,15,CASSFGQGANYEQYF,TGTGCCAGCAGCTTTGGACAGGGAGCCAACTACGAGCAGTACTTC
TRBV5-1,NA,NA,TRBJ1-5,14,CASSLGGGNQPQHF,TGCGCCAGCAGCTTGGGGGGAGGCAATCAGCCCCAGCATTTT
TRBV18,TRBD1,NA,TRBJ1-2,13,CASSPDRSYGYTF,TGTGCCAGCTCACCGGACAGGTCCTATGGCTACACCTTC
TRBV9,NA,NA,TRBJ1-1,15,CASSVGRGHGTEAFF,TGTGCCAGCAGCGTAGGGAGGGGCCACGGCACTGAAGCTTTCTTT
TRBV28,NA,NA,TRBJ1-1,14,CASSLANQGSGAFF,TGTGCCAGCAGTTTAGCTAACCAGGGGAGCGGAGCTTTCTTT
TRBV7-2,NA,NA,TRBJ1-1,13,CASGGAGNTEAFF,TGTGCCAGCGGGGGTGCAGGGAACACTGAAGCTTTCTTT
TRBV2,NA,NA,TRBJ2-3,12,CASSVGLKTQYF,TGTGCCAGCAGTGTGGGACTTAAAACGCAGTATTTT